Presented here are 5 T cell receptor beta chains from one specimen sequenced in a study of control samples from healthy donors and cancer patients. The repertoire was sequenced with immunoSEQ multiplex PCR; TCRdb's copy has only in-frame clones and lacks some. In the table there are approximately 90,000 clones, more than 70% of which are singletons. Sequencing used blood. The receptors shown here come from a woman aged 40 to 49 in good health.

This chain joins TRBV27 and TRBJ2-7; TRBD2 is a possible D gene (6 bases). Germline CDR1 and CDR2: MNHEY and SMNVEV (reference sequence). Between the trimmed V and J ends, which lost 0 bases and 3 bases, there was a span of 12 bases. The CDR3 spans 15 residues. The CDR3 spells CASSLSFSGDYEQYF. The CDR3 DNA follows: TGTGCCAGCAGTTTATCCTTTTCGGGGGACTACGAGCAGTACTTC.

The rearrangement links TRBV2 to TRBJ1-4; D is uncertain. Trimming removed 4 bases at V and 0 bases at J, with 6 bases between. This CDR3 comprises 14 residues. Germline V gene data show CDR1 as SNHLY and CDR2 as FYNNEI. The CDR3 loop is CASSGPATNEKLFF. DNA of the CDR3: TGTGCCAGCAGTGGGCCGGCAACTAATGAAAAACTGTTTTTT. The variable domain in full, completed from reference TRBV2 and TRBJ1-4, reads EPEVTQTPSHQVTQMGQEVILRCVPISNHLYFYWYRQILGQKVEFLVSFYNNEISEKSEIFDDQFSVERPDGSNFTLKIRSTKLEDSAMYFCASSGPATNEKLFFGSGTQLSVL.

The rearrangement uses TRBV4-3 and TRBJ2-2; D assignment may be TRBD1 or TRBD2 (5 bases each). This CDR3 is 18 amino acids long. V lost 0 bases, J lost 6 bases, and 20 bases lay in between. Per germline, CDR1 LGHNA and CDR2 YSLEER. The CDR3, as DNA: TGCGCCAGCAGCCAAGATGACGGCGCGGCCGGGGCGGCCGGGGAGCTGTTTTTT. Residues: CASSQDDGAAGAAGELFF.

This chain connects TRBV5-1 to TRBJ1-2; D might be TRBD1 (6 bases). This CDR3 comprises 12 residues. V lost 3 bases and J 7 bases, leaving 10 bases between the germline ends. Per the germline V gene, CDR1 is SGHRS and CDR2 is YFSETQ. The CDR3 reads CASSYNRAGYTF. CDR3 bases: TGCGCCAGCAGCTATAACAGGGCTGGCTACACCTTC.

CDR3 DNA: TGTGCCAGCAGCTCACCAGGGACAGGAACTACCAACTATGGCTACACCTTC. Translating it yields CASSSPGTGTTNYGYTF. The chain uses TRBV9 and TRBJ1-2; TRBD1 aligns across 8 bases. Unmatched junction bases numbered 13, after V lost 4 bases and J lost 2 bases. The germline CDR1 and CDR2 sequences are SGDLS and YYNGEE. The CDR3 consists of 17 residues.